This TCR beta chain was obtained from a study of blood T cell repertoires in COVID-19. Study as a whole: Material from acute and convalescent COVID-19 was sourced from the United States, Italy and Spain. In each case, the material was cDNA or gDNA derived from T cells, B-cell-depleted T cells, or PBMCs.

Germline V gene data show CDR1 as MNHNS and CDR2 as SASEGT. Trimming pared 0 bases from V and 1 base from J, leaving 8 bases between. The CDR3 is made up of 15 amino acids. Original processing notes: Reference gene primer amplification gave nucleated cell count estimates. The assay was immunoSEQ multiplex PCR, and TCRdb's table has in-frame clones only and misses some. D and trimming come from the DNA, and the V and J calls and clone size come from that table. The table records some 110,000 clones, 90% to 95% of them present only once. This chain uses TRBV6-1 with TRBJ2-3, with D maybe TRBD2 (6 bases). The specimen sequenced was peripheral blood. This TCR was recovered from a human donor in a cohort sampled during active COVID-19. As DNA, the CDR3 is TGTGCCAGCAGTGAAGCGGGCGGGGGCACAGATACGCAGTATTTT. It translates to CASSEAGGGTDTQYF.